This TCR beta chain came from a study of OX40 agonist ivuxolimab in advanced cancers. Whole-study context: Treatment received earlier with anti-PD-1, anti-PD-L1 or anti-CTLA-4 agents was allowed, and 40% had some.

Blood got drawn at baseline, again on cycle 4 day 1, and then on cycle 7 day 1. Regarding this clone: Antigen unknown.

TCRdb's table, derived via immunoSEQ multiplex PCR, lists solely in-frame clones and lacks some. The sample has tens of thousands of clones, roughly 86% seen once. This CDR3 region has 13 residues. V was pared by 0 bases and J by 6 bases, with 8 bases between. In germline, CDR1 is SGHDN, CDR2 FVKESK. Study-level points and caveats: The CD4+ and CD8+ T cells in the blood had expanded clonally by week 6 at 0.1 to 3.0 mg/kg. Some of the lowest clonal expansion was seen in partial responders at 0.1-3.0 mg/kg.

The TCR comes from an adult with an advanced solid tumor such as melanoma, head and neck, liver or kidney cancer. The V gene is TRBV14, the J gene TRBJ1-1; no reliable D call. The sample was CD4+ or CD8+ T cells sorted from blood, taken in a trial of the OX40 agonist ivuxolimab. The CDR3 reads CASSQDNYSEAFF. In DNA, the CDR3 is TGTGCCAGCAGCCAAGACAACTATTCTGAAGCTTTCTTT.